These 17 T cell receptor beta chains were sequenced from one sample in a study of molecular identifiers for immune sequencing clone quantification (dated by TCRdb to 2017 to 2018). Receptors were amplified or captured by PCR. TCRdb names NextSeq 500 as the instrument used. The public reads were quality trimmed at Q25 with fastp and then assembled into clones with MiXCR by TCRdb, keeping productive beta chains. Rows merge per CDR3 protein into single entries with the most common DNA and genes. The sample table records around 300,000 distinct CDR3 sequences; roughly 23% of these occur just once. The biggest ten clones account for about 0.74% of the sample. The source material was naive CD8+ T cells from blood, with Jurkat cell RNA spiked in. This specimen's cell subset or site label, per the study, means: FACS-sorted CD8+CD4-CCR7+CD45RA+ naive T cells. These receptors were collected from a human donor in good health. Some libraries in this study had Jurkat cell RNA spiked in.

The chain links TRBV10-3 to TRBJ2-3, with D unclear. Germline V CDR1 and CDR2: ENHRY, SYGVKD. CDR3 length: 16 amino acids. V was shortened by 3 bases and J by 2 bases, with 15 bases between the two germline ends. CDR3 loop: CAISEGCQWLTDTQYF. The CDR3 nucleotides read TGTGCCATCAGTGAAGGGTGTCAGTGGCTCACAGATACGCAGTATTTT.

Worth noting for this clonotype: A much larger clone lies one base from this, so it may be a read error. The chain links TRBV27 to TRBJ2-5; TRBD1 matches at 9 bases. This CDR3 is 13 amino acids long. V trimming: 10 bases; J trimming: 3 bases; junction bases outside the gene matches: 6. From germline, CDR1 is MNHEY and CDR2 SMNVEV (reference sequence). CDR3 nucleotides: TGTGCCAACAGGGGGCTAGGGGAAGAGACCCAGTACTTC. Amino acids: CANRGLGEETQYF.

V is TRBV7-9 and J is TRBJ2-2; D remains unclear. The V gene's germline CDR1 is SEHNR and CDR2 FQNEAQ (reference sequence). CDR3 length: 12 amino acids. V was shortened by 4 bases and J by 5 bases, with 5 bases between the two germline ends. As DNA, the CDR3 is TGTGCCAGCAGCTCACATACCGGGGAGCTGTTTTTT. It specifies CASSSHTGELFF.

This clonotype was found many times. CDR3 in amino acids: CASSTNTYPSHGYTF. CDR3 nucleotides: TGTGCCAGCAGCACAAACACGTACCCGTCACATGGCTACACCTTC. The chain combines TRBV9 with TRBJ1-2; no definite D call. The germline V gene encodes CDR1 SGDLS and CDR2 YYNGEE. This CDR3 has 15 residues. V lost 4 bases and J 6 bases, leaving 19 bases between the germline ends.

The table lists this clonotype with a few counts. The J gene is TRBJ1-6, the V gene TRBV19; D is undetermined. Germline CDR1 is LNHDA and CDR2 is SQIVND (reference sequence). With 3 bases removed from V and 8 bases from J, the gap between germline ends came to 8 bases. The CDR3 contains 13 residues. The CDR3 nucleotides read TGTGCCAGTAGTATGGGTGTATATTCACCCCTCCACTTT. This sequence encodes CASSMGVYSPLHF.

This clonotype has a count of ten or more. V gene TRBV20-1 combines with J gene TRBJ2-7; no clear D gene. This CDR3 region has 14 residues. CDR1 is DFQATT and CDR2 is SNEGSKA in the germline V gene (reference sequence). With 0 bases removed from V and 0 bases from J, the gap between germline ends came to 9 bases. This chain's CDR3 is CSARDRLTSYEQYF. CDR3 DNA: TGCAGTGCTAGAGATCGACTCACCTCCTACGAGCAGTACTTC.

Details on this clonotype: This CDR3 fails to terminate in the conserved phenylalanine or tryptophan, so it likely reflects a read error. The chain uses TRBV4-3 and TRBJ2-3; 8 nucleotides line up with TRBD2. There are 17 residues in the CDR3. The germline CDR1 and CDR2 sequences are LGHNA and YSLEER. The chain's CDR3 is CASGQDLGGGSTDTQYV. CDR3 nucleotide sequence: TGCGCCAGCGGCCAAGATCTCGGGGGGGGTAGCACAGATACGCAGTATGTT.

This rearrangement joins TRBV11-2 to TRBJ1-1, with D perhaps TRBD1 (5 bases). In germline, CDR1 is SGHAT, CDR2 FQNNGV. The CDR3 spans 15 residues. The V and J ends lost 4 bases and 4 bases respectively, with 16 bases between them. CDR3 sequence: CASSSSGGYRTEAFF. CDR3 bases: TGTGCCAGCAGCTCCTCTGGGGGGTACCGCACTGAAGCTTTCTTT.

About this clonotype itself: The CDR3 ends on some other residue instead of the conserved phenylalanine or tryptophan, so this is likely a read error. V gene TRBV4-1 combines with J gene TRBJ2-2; the match to TRBD1 covers 7 bases. The CDR3 covers 16 residues. V shed 5 bases, J shed 4 bases, and the junction held 10 bases outside the gene matches. Germline V gene sequence: CDR1 MGHRA, CDR2 YSYEKL. The CDR3 DNA follows: TGCGCCAGCAGCTACCGGACAGGCGGTAGCACCGGGGAGCTGTTTCTT. Residues: CASSYRTGGSTGELFL.

In its sample, this clonotype was seen many times. The gene calls are TRBV5-1 and TRBJ2-3, with a tentative D call TRBD2 (7 bases). Germline CDR1 reads SGHRS; CDR2 reads YFSETQ. The CDR3 runs 14 residues. The V end lost 0 bases, the J end lost 7 bases, and 12 bases lay between the germline ends. This chain's CDR3 is CASSLAGGENTQYF. The CDR3 DNA sequence: TGCGCCAGCAGCTTGGCGGGGGGCGAAAATACGCAGTATTTT.

This clonotype was detected only a few times. CDR3: CATDGGTGNWYNEQFF. CDR3 nucleotides: TGTGCCACCGACGGAGGGACAGGGAATTGGTACAATGAGCAGTTCTTC. The chain has TRBV19 and TRBJ2-1; TRBD1 agrees at 9 bases. CDR3 length equals 16 residues. Per germline, CDR1 LNHDA and CDR2 SQIVND (reference sequence). With 10 bases clipped from V and 4 bases from J, the junction kept 14 bases outside the gene matches.

This clonotype was counted ten times or more. V and J are TRBV25-1 and TRBJ2-2; 7 nucleotides agree with TRBD1. With 1 base clipped from V and 0 bases from J, the junction kept 5 bases outside the gene matches. The CDR3 extends over 17 amino acids. Germline V gives CDR1 MGHDK, CDR2 SYGVNS. CDR3 DNA: TGTGCCAGCAGTGAATGGGACAGCCTCGCGAACACCGGGGAGCTGTTTTTT. It translates to CASSEWDSLANTGELFF.

Details on this clonotype: This clone may be a read error of a much larger clone one base away. The chain carries TRBV6-5 and TRBJ2-5, with unresolved D. This CDR3 is 14 amino acids long. Germline V CDR1 and CDR2: MNHEY, SVGAGI. In nucleotides, the CDR3 is TGTGCCAGCAGTCGGTGGGCAAACCAAGAGACCCGGTACTTC. Translation: CASSRWANQETRYF.

This chain links TRBV7-3 with TRBJ2-1, with 9 bases that match TRBD2. Germline-derived CDR1 and CDR2 are SGHTA and FQGTGA. V shed 5 bases, J shed 1 base, and the junction held 15 bases outside the gene matches. The CDR3 has 19 amino acids. CDR3 in amino acids: CASSPTASGIPLSYNEQFF. As DNA, the CDR3 is TGTGCCAGCAGCCCAACGGCTAGCGGGATACCTCTTTCCTACAATGAGCAGTTCTTC.

This clonotype has a handful of counts. V gene TRBV19 combines with J gene TRBJ2-6; D is unclear. CDR1 and CDR2 (germline): LNHDA, SQIVND (reference sequence). CDR3 length: 16 residues. V gave up 6 bases and J gave up 0 bases, with 12 bases separating them. This chain's CDR3 is CASRRETLSGANVLTF. The CDR3 nucleotides read TGTGCCAGTAGAAGGGAAACCCTCTCTGGGGCCAACGTCCTGACTTTC.

Concerning this clonotype itself: A read error may explain this, as a much larger clone is one base away. This chain connects TRBV19 to TRBJ2-3, with D possibly TRBD2 on 5 matching bases. The CDR3 length is 14 residues. Germline CDR1 LNHDA, CDR2 SQIVND (reference sequence). Trimming removed 8 bases at V and 4 bases at J, with 16 bases between. CDR3 in DNA: TGTGCCAGTGGTAAGCTCGGAGGTGCAGATACGCAGTATTTT. Translation gives CASGKLGGADTQYF.

This rearrangement joins TRBV4-3 to TRBJ2-7; D gene ambiguous. Germline values: CDR1 LGHNA, CDR2 YSLEER. The CDR3 loop spans 15 amino acids. Between the trimmed V and J ends, which lost 0 bases and 3 bases, there was a span of 12 bases. The DNA for the CDR3 is TGCGCCAGCAGCCAAGATCATGGCAGGAGCTACGAGCAGTACTTC. This encodes CASSQDHGRSYEQYF.